The rows below give T cell receptor beta chains drawn from one sample of a study of cytomegalovirus exposure and HLA in healthy donors. Repertoires were generated with immunoSEQ multiplex PCR, while TCRdb's copy carries only in-frame clones and drops some. The sample records under 100,000 clones, about 74% being singletons. The sequenced sample was PBMCs. These receptors originate from a woman between 50 and 59 years old in good health and CMV-seropositive. CDR3s include the opening cysteine and the closing phenylalanine or tryptophan. D genes are given only for firm matches. Clone size is given for some rows only: seen once, a few or many times, or a class if the clone is expanded.

abundance,v_gene,j_gene,d_gene,CDR3nt,CDR3aa
-,TRBV28,TRBJ1-5,-,TGTGCCAGCAGTTTAAGGGTGGGTTCAGGGGCGCAGGCCCAGCATTTT,CASSLRVGSGAQAQHF
-,TRBV11-2,TRBJ2-1,-,TGTGCCAGCAGCCTCCTCGATGGCCGTGGCTCCTACAATGAGCAGTTCTTC,CASSLLDGRGSYNEQFF
-,TRBV7-9,TRBJ2-7,TRBD1,TGTGCCAGCAGCCCAGCGGGGACAGGGGGTCGGCAGCAGTACTTC,CASSPAGTGGRQQYF
-,TRBV11-1,TRBJ2-1,-,TGTGCCAGTACACAGGGACAATCCTACAATGAGCAGTTCTTC,CASTQGQSYNEQFF
once,TRBV4-2,TRBJ1-2,TRBD1,TGTGCCAGCAGCGCTCAGGACAGGGGGCTACTTTACACCTTC,CASSAQDRGLLYTF
few,TRBV2,TRBJ2-7,TRBD1,TGTGCCAGCAGTGCCCGATCCTCTACCGGGACAGGGGGCTCCTACGAGCAGTACTTC,CASSARSSTGTGGSYEQYF
-,TRBV2,TRBJ2-3,-,TGTGCCAGCAAGGGGGAAGATACGCAGTATTTT,CASKGEDTQYF
few,TRBV20-1,TRBJ2-7,-,TGCAGTGTTCTGACAGCCTACGAGCAGTACTTC,CSVLTAYEQYF
-,TRBV29-1,TRBJ2-3,TRBD2,TGCAGCGCGGGAGGGGGTTTGGAGGCGGATACGCAGTATTTT,CSAGGGLEADTQYF
-,TRBV28,TRBJ1-2,-,TGTGCCAGCAGTTACCAGGGGCTGGGCTATGGCTACACCTTC,CASSYQGLGYGYTF
-,TRBV28,TRBJ1-3,-,TGTGCCAGCAGCAAGCAGCGGGTCACCATATATTTT,CASSKQRVTIYF
once,TRBV2,TRBJ2-7,-,TGTGCCAGTCATAGCTCCTACGAGCAGTACTTC,CASHSSYEQYF
medium-sized,TRBV6-5,TRBJ2-3,-,TGTGCCAGCAGTTATGGAGTCCCTAAAAGCACAGATACGCAGTATTTT,CASSYGVPKSTDTQYF